These 20 T cell receptor beta chains came from one sample sequenced in a study of blood T cells in healthy people across ages. The authors ran a second PCR of about 6 to 11 cycles using a sample-barcoded 5' primer and a J-beta primer mix. TCRdb reanalysed the 5' RACE reads using MiXCR and keeps one entry per CDR3 protein. The sample has 1 million to 1.2 million distinct CDR3 sequences, 30% to 40% seen once. The source material was blood. Receptor source: a man between 18 and 29 years old in good health.

J is TRBJ1-6 and V is TRBV21-1. TRBV21-1 is listed as a pseudogene. The CDR3 is made up of 16 amino acids. CDR3 residues: CASSKTGPAYNSPLHF. The CDR3 DNA follows: TGTGCCAGCAGTAAAACGGGACCGGCCTATAATTCACCCCTCCACTTT.

This clonotype has a handful of counts. The chain carries TRBV20-1 and TRBJ2-1, with 8 positions matching TRBD2. CDR3 length: 14 residues. From germline, CDR1 is DFQATT and CDR2 SNEGSKA (reference sequence). V dropped 3 bases and J dropped 8; count of bases not matched to a gene: 9. The CDR3, as DNA: TGCAGTGCTAGCGGGGGGGCCGTCGAAGATGAGCAGTTCTTC. It codes for CSASGGAVEDEQFF.

The chain combines TRBV6-5 with TRBJ1-1, with D possibly matching TRBD1 (5 bases). Germline V gene data show CDR1 as MNHEY and CDR2 as SVGAGI. V lost 0 bases and J lost 2, with 22 bases in between. The CDR3 loop spans 19 amino acids. CDR3 loop: CASSYSFSRSGNRNTEAFF. In DNA, the CDR3 is TGTGCCAGCAGTTACTCTTTCTCGCGATCAGGGAATAGAAACACTGAAGCTTTCTTT.

The chain uses TRBV6-6 and TRBJ1-2; D is uncertain. Germline V lookup: CDR1 MNHNY, CDR2 SVGAGI (reference sequence). The CDR3 is 13 residues long. V lost 6 bases, J lost 5 bases, and 13 bases lay in between. DNA of the CDR3: TGTGCCAGCAGGCAGACCGGGGAATATGGCTACACCTTC. Translated, it gives CASRQTGEYGYTF.

This chain links TRBV29-1 with TRBJ1-2; a weak D match, TRBD1 (5 bases). The CDR3 extends over 14 amino acids. Germline V gene sequence: CDR1 SQVTM, CDR2 ANQGSEA. Trimming stripped 5 bases from V and 5 bases from J, with 18 bases between. CDR3 sequence reads: CSVPEAGKEYGYTF. The CDR3 DNA follows: TGCAGCGTTCCGGAGGCAGGGAAGGAGTATGGCTACACCTTC.

CDR3 in amino acids: CASSWATGSTGELFF. The CDR3 DNA is TGTGCCAGCAGCTGGGCGACAGGGAGCACCGGGGAGCTGTTTTTT. The chain employs TRBV5-6 and TRBJ2-2; TRBD1 aligns across 7 bases. The CDR3 is made up of 15 amino acids. Germline V CDR1 and CDR2: SGHDT, YYEEEE. V shed 3 bases, J shed 4 bases, and the junction held 6 bases outside the gene matches.

This clonotype has at least ten counts. The V gene is TRBV4-1, the J gene TRBJ1-1; tentative D call: TRBD1 (6 bases). Trimming shortened V by 3 bases and J by 4 bases, and 15 bases separated the two germline ends. The CDR3 covers 15 residues. Per the germline V gene, CDR1 is MGHRA and CDR2 is YSYEKL. CDR3 sequence: CASSQDGGGGTEAFF. As DNA, the CDR3 is TGCGCCAGCAGCCAGGACGGGGGAGGGGGCACTGAAGCTTTCTTT.

This sequence joins TRBV4-3 and TRBJ1-2, with 10 bases fitting TRBD1. Germline CDR1 is LGHNA and CDR2 is YSLEER. V gave up 6 bases and J gave up 8 bases; unmatched junction bases: 12. This CDR3 contains 15 residues. The DNA of the CDR3 is TGCGCCAGCAGTTGGGGGACAGGGGATTCAGGGGGCTACACCTTC. Residues: CASSWGTGDSGGYTF.

The chain uses TRBV6-6 and TRBJ1-2; D is ambiguous. The V end lost 6 bases, the J end lost 4 bases, and 9 bases lay between the germline ends. Germline V gene lookup returns CDR1 MNHNY and CDR2 SVGAGI (reference sequence). This CDR3 has 12 amino acids. Here the CDR3 DNA reads TGTGCCAGCAGCCACCAACCCTATGGCTACACCTTC. Amino acid sequence: CASSHQPYGYTF.

This clonotype was seen more than once but under ten times. The chain has TRBV6-2 or TRBV6-3 and TRBJ1-1; D is unclear. Germline lookup yields CDR1 MNHEY and CDR2 SVGEGT. Between the trimmed V and J ends, which lost 2 bases and 4 bases, there was a span of 2 bases. The CDR3 runs to 11 residues. The CDR3 coding sequence is TGTGCCAGCAGTTACGCCACTGAAGCTTTCTTT. Translating gives CASSYATEAFF.

The chain recombines TRBV7-9 with TRBJ1-1; a weak D match, TRBD1 (5 bases). Trimming stripped 5 bases from V and 6 bases from J, with 13 bases between. This CDR3 is built from 13 residues. Germline-derived CDR1 and CDR2 are SEHNR and FQNEAQ (reference sequence). DNA of the CDR3: TGTGCCAGCAGCACGGAGGGGACCGCTGAAGCTTTCTTT. This sequence encodes CASSTEGTAEAFF.

This chain connects TRBV10-3 to TRBJ2-1; 7 bases map to TRBD1. With V trimmed by 7 bases and J by 6 bases, 3 bases remained unmatched. The CDR3 has 12 amino acids. CDR1 and CDR2 (germline): ENHRY, SYGVKD. The CDR3 loop is CAIKGGLNEQFF. Here the CDR3 DNA reads TGTGCCATCAAAGGGGGCCTCAATGAGCAGTTCTTC.

The chain links TRBV9 to TRBJ1-5; D not certain. Trimming pared 3 bases from V and 4 bases from J, leaving 11 bases between. There are 14 residues in the CDR3. Germline CDR1 is SGDLS and CDR2 is YYNGEE. CDR3 in amino acids: CASSGGDLNQPQHF. In DNA, the CDR3 is TGTGCCAGCAGCGGGGGAGATCTAAATCAGCCCCAGCATTTT. The full variable domain, completed using reference TRBV9 and TRBJ1-5, is DSGVTQTPKHLITATGQRVTLRCSPRSGDLSVYWYQQSLDQGLQFLIQYYNGEERAKGNILERFSAQQFPDLHSELNLSSLELGDSALYFCASSGGDLNQPQHFGDGTRLSIL.

The chain is built from TRBV21-1 and TRBJ1-2; the table's D call TRBD1 went unverified against the DNA. TRBV21-1 is tagged as a pseudogene. CDR3 size: 15 residues. CDR3 sequence reads: CASSKKDNFPYGYTF. The CDR3 DNA reads TGCGCCAGCAGCAAAAAGGACAACTTTCCTTATGGCTACACCTTC.

V gene TRBV6-2 or TRBV6-3 combines with J gene TRBJ1-1; 8 bases are a match to TRBD1. V shed 3 bases and J 3 bases; nucleotides not matched to a gene: 9. The CDR3 has 16 residues. Germline CDR1 is MNHEY and CDR2 is SVGEGT. CDR3 amino acids: CASSYRTGTVDTEAFF. Here the CDR3 DNA reads TGTGCCAGCAGTTATCGGACAGGGACCGTTGACACTGAAGCTTTCTTT.

This chain joins TRBV20-1 and TRBJ2-5; tentatively, D is TRBD2 (6 bases). The CDR3 sequence is 13 residues long. Germline values: CDR1 DFQATT, CDR2 SNEGSKA (reference sequence). V lost 8 bases, J lost 2 bases, and 15 bases lay in between. CDR3 protein: CSTQRGFQETQYF. As DNA, the CDR3 is TGCAGTACCCAACGGGGGTTTCAAGAGACCCAGTACTTC.

This clonotype was detected a few times. This chain connects TRBV7-9 to TRBJ2-7, with D possibly being TRBD2 (7 bases). Germline V CDR1 and CDR2: SEHNR, FQNEAQ (reference sequence). The CDR3 length is 16 residues. Trimming left V 0 bases short and J 7 bases short, with 19 bases between. The chain's CDR3 is CASSLALGGASGEQYF. The CDR3 nucleotides read TGTGCCAGCAGCTTAGCTCTAGGGGGGGCTTCAGGTGAGCAGTACTTC.

The DNA for the CDR3 is TGTGCCAGCAGTTCATCGTCGAATGAGCAGTTCTTC. As protein: CASSSSSNEQFF. The chain recombines TRBV6-6 with TRBJ2-1; no firm D call. This CDR3 has 12 amino acids. Trimming took off 4 bases at V and 7 bases at J, with 8 bases between the two ends. Germline CDR1 and CDR2: MNHNY and SVGAGI (reference sequence).

This clonotype was seen a handful of times. The V and J genes are TRBV5-1 and TRBJ2-3, with D perhaps matching TRBD1 (6 bases). Trimming left V 0 bases short and J 5 bases short, with 16 bases between. CDR1 SGHRS and CDR2 YFSETQ come from the germline V gene. The CDR3 covers 16 residues. The CDR3 nucleotides are TGCGCCAGCAGCTTGGAGGGGGTCTCCTCGGGAGATACGCAGTATTTT. The encoded protein is CASSLEGVSSGDTQYF. Supplemented by reference TRBV5-1 and TRBJ2-3, the full variable domain reads KAGVTQTPRYLIKTRGQQVTLSCSPISGHRSVSWYQQTPGQGLQFLFEYFSETQRNKGNFPGRFSGRQFSNSRSEMNVSTLELGDSALYLCASSLEGVSSGDTQYFGPGTRLTVL.

This clonotype showed up just once. The V call is TRBV6-5, the J call TRBJ1-2; D perhaps matches TRBD1 (5 bases). This CDR3 is 15 amino acids long. Trimming removed 5 bases from V and 4 bases from J, with 17 bases in between. Germline-derived CDR1 and CDR2 are MNHEY and SVGAGI. For the CDR3, the DNA is TGTGCCAGCAGTAGACCTGGGGCCCAACTCTATGGCTACACCTTC. Protein: CASSRPGAQLYGYTF.